A selection of T cell receptor beta chains follows, all from one sample in a study of blood T cells in healthy people across ages. TCRdb re-called the 5' RACE reads through MiXCR, storing one row per CDR3 protein. The sample holds about 930,000 distinct CDR3 sequences, about 27% seen once. The sample was also linked to a second study, of T cells of mothers and their children.

The sample was blood. These receptor sequences come from a woman aged 40 to 49 in good health. CDR3s include the opening cysteine and the closing phenylalanine or tryptophan. D genes are given only for firm matches. Rows may omit the clone size; those that give it use once, few, many or a size class.

d_gene: NA
v_gene: TRBV20-1
abundance: NA
j_gene: TRBJ2-3
CDR3aa: CSATATGTDTQYF
CDR3nt: TGCAGTGCTACTGCGACTGGCACAGATACGCAGTATTTT

d_gene: NA
v_gene: TRBV28
abundance: NA
j_gene: TRBJ2-1
CDR3aa: CASTPAGRNNEQFF
CDR3nt: TGTGCCAGCACCCCGGCAGGGAGGAACAATGAGCAGTTCTTC

d_gene: NA
v_gene: TRBV6-4
abundance: many
j_gene: TRBJ2-3
CDR3aa: CASSASQEPTDTQYF
CDR3nt: TGTGCCAGCAGTGCCTCACAGGAGCCCACAGATACGCAGTATTTT

d_gene: NA
v_gene: TRBV7-2
abundance: many
j_gene: TRBJ1-6
CDR3aa: CASRRTSQSPLHF
CDR3nt: TGTGCCAGCAGACGGACGTCTCAGTCACCCCTCCACTTT

d_gene: NA
v_gene: TRBV18
abundance: many
j_gene: TRBJ2-7
CDR3aa: CASSPEQVSSYEQYF
CDR3nt: TGTGCCAGCTCACCAGAACAGGTTAGCTCCTACGAGCAGTACTTC

d_gene: NA
v_gene: TRBV20-1
abundance: NA
j_gene: TRBJ1-1
CDR3aa: CSARAVRNTEAFF
CDR3nt: TGCAGTGCTAGAGCGGTCAGGAACACTGAAGCTTTCTTT

d_gene: TRBD2
v_gene: TRBV20-1
abundance: many
j_gene: TRBJ2-5
CDR3aa: CSARNFLAGGRETQYF
CDR3nt: TGCAGTGCTAGGAATTTCCTAGCGGGGGGGCGTGAGACCCAGTACTTC

d_gene: TRBD1
v_gene: TRBV9
abundance: many
j_gene: TRBJ1-2
CDR3aa: CASSGYRGDYGYTF
CDR3nt: TGTGCCAGCAGTGGGTACAGGGGAGACTATGGCTACACCTTC

d_gene: NA
v_gene: TRBV10-3
abundance: many
j_gene: TRBJ2-3
CDR3aa: CANSRDRGDTQYF
CDR3nt: TGTGCCAACTCTAGGGACCGGGGTGATACGCAGTATTTT

d_gene: NA
v_gene: TRBV5-4
abundance: many
j_gene: TRBJ2-5
CDR3aa: CASSLDSNQETQYF
CDR3nt: TGTGCCAGCAGCTTAGACAGTAACCAAGAGACCCAGTACTTC

d_gene: TRBD1
v_gene: TRBV12-3/TRBV12-4
abundance: NA
j_gene: TRBJ2-3
CDR3aa: CASSYRGFGTDTQYF
CDR3nt: TGTGCCAGCAGTTACAGGGGGTTCGGGACAGATACGCAGTATTTT

d_gene: TRBD1
v_gene: TRBV15
abundance: few
j_gene: TRBJ2-3
CDR3aa: CATSRDPVGQRTDTQYF
CDR3nt: TGTGCCACCAGCAGAGATCCAGTGGGACAGCGCACAGATACGCAGTATTTT

d_gene: NA
v_gene: TRBV2
abundance: many
j_gene: TRBJ2-1
CDR3aa: CASSVYNEQFF
CDR3nt: TGTGCCAGCAGCGTATACAATGAGCAGTTCTTC

d_gene: NA
v_gene: TRBV20-1
abundance: NA
j_gene: TRBJ2-5
CDR3aa: CSARDPRGIEEETQYF
CDR3nt: TGCAGTGCTAGAGATCCTCGGGGGATTGAGGAAGAGACCCAGTACTTC

d_gene: TRBD2
v_gene: TRBV7-8
abundance: few
j_gene: TRBJ2-5
CDR3aa: CASSHASGGYQETQYF
CDR3nt: TGTGCCAGCAGCCACGCTAGCGGGGGGTACCAAGAGACCCAGTACTTC

d_gene: NA
v_gene: TRBV7-8
abundance: many
j_gene: TRBJ2-2
CDR3aa: CASSSSPGELFF
CDR3nt: TGTGCCAGCAGCTCCAGTCCCGGGGAGCTGTTTTTT

d_gene: NA
v_gene: TRBV6-6
abundance: many
j_gene: TRBJ2-7
CDR3aa: CASRGDSVVDEQYF
CDR3nt: TGTGCCAGCAGGGGCGACAGCGTAGTCGACGAGCAGTACTTC

d_gene: NA
v_gene: TRBV7-9
abundance: once
j_gene: TRBJ1-5
CDR3aa: CASSLARGDQQHF
CDR3nt: TGTGCCAGCAGCTTAGCAAGGGGGGATCAGCAGCATTTT

d_gene: TRBD2
v_gene: TRBV5-1
abundance: few
j_gene: TRBJ2-1
CDR3aa: CASSDGTSGGNYNEQFF
CDR3nt: TGCGCCAGCAGCGACGGGACTAGCGGGGGGAACTACAATGAGCAGTTCTTC

d_gene: TRBD1
v_gene: TRBV28
abundance: many
j_gene: TRBJ2-5
CDR3aa: CASSAPGTGAEETQYF
CDR3nt: TGTGCCAGCAGTGCCCCCGGGACAGGGGCCGAAGAGACCCAGTACTTC

d_gene: NA
v_gene: TRBV27
abundance: once
j_gene: TRBJ1-1
CDR3aa: CAGSLSSGNTEAFF
CDR3nt: TGTGCCGGCAGTTTATCTAGTGGTAACACTGAAGCTTTCTTT

d_gene: TRBD1
v_gene: TRBV28
abundance: few
j_gene: TRBJ1-2
CDR3aa: CAGGQGIRTYGYTF
CDR3nt: TGTGCCGGCGGACAGGGTATCCGTACCTATGGCTACACCTTC

d_gene: TRBD2
v_gene: TRBV9
abundance: NA
j_gene: TRBJ2-1
CDR3aa: CASSVAIRAGGYNEQFF
CDR3nt: TGTGCCAGCAGCGTAGCTATACGAGCGGGGGGGTACAATGAGCAGTTCTTC

d_gene: NA
v_gene: TRBV18
abundance: many
j_gene: TRBJ2-7
CDR3aa: CASSPAVYSYEQYF
CDR3nt: TGTGCCAGCTCACCGGCCGTTTACTCCTACGAGCAGTACTTC

d_gene: NA
v_gene: TRBV12-3/TRBV12-4
abundance: few
j_gene: TRBJ1-2
CDR3aa: CASNQGGNYGYTF
CDR3nt: TGTGCCAGCAACCAAGGGGGGAACTATGGCTACACCTTC

d_gene: NA
v_gene: TRBV6-5
abundance: many
j_gene: TRBJ2-5
CDR3aa: CASRPPGGRETQYF
CDR3nt: TGTGCCAGCAGACCCCCCGGGGGGCGGGAGACCCAGTACTTC

d_gene: TRBD2
v_gene: TRBV3-1
abundance: NA
j_gene: TRBJ2-7
CDR3aa: CASSRLAGLEYEQYF
CDR3nt: TGTGCCAGCAGCCGACTAGCGGGGTTGGAATACGAGCAGTACTTC

d_gene: TRBD1
v_gene: TRBV5-1
abundance: few
j_gene: TRBJ1-2
CDR3aa: CASSLRTGMTMDYGYTF
CDR3nt: TGCGCCAGCAGCCTAAGGACAGGGATGACTATGGACTATGGCTACACCTTC

d_gene: NA
v_gene: TRBV7-2
abundance: NA
j_gene: TRBJ1-1
CDR3aa: CASSGQPVNTEAFF
CDR3nt: TGTGCCAGCAGCGGACAGCCAGTGAACACTGAAGCTTTCTTT

d_gene: TRBD2
v_gene: TRBV28
abundance: NA
j_gene: TRBJ2-1
CDR3aa: CATRSGGDYNEQFF
CDR3nt: TGTGCCACCCGGAGCGGGGGGGACTACAATGAGCAGTTCTTC

d_gene: NA
v_gene: TRBV5-1
abundance: NA
j_gene: TRBJ1-2
CDR3aa: CASSARTGTDYGYTF
CDR3nt: TGCGCCAGCAGCGCCCGTACCGGGACGGACTATGGCTACACCTTC

d_gene: NA
v_gene: TRBV15
abundance: NA
j_gene: TRBJ1-1
CDR3aa: CATSIRLGVPEAFF
CDR3nt: TGTGCCACCAGCATTAGGTTAGGGGTTCCTGAAGCTTTCTTT

d_gene: TRBD2
v_gene: TRBV9
abundance: many
j_gene: TRBJ2-6
CDR3aa: CASSVWGGRKGLSAGANVLTF
CDR3nt: TGTGCCAGCAGCGTATGGGGGGGACGGAAGGGATTGAGCGCTGGGGCCAACGTCCTGACTTTC

d_gene: TRBD2
v_gene: TRBV4-1
abundance: NA
j_gene: TRBJ2-1
CDR3aa: CASSQGSGGAETQFF
CDR3nt: TGCGCCAGCAGTCAAGGCAGCGGGGGGGCAGAGACCCAGTTCTTC

d_gene: TRBD2
v_gene: TRBV18
abundance: few
j_gene: TRBJ2-1
CDR3aa: CASSPYLAGGPGDNEQFF
CDR3nt: TGTGCCAGCTCACCGTATCTAGCGGGGGGACCAGGGGACAATGAGCAGTTCTTC

d_gene: TRBD2
v_gene: TRBV28
abundance: NA
j_gene: TRBJ2-3
CDR3aa: CAGRLGGVSTDTQYF
CDR3nt: TGTGCCGGCAGACTTGGGGGGGTAAGCACAGATACGCAGTATTTT

d_gene: TRBD1
v_gene: TRBV20-1
abundance: few
j_gene: TRBJ1-5
CDR3aa: CSARGGQALSQPQHF
CDR3nt: TGCAGTGCTAGGGGGGGACAGGCTCTCAGTCAGCCCCAGCATTTT

d_gene: TRBD1
v_gene: TRBV25-1
abundance: NA
j_gene: TRBJ1-5
CDR3aa: CASGRQGNNQPQHF
CDR3nt: TGTGCCAGCGGGAGACAGGGCAACAATCAGCCCCAGCATTTT

d_gene: NA
v_gene: TRBV20-1
abundance: NA
j_gene: TRBJ2-5
CDR3aa: CSARGRQFQETQYF
CDR3nt: TGCAGTGCTAGAGGAAGACAGTTCCAAGAGACCCAGTACTTC

d_gene: NA
v_gene: TRBV25-1
abundance: NA
j_gene: TRBJ1-1
CDR3aa: CASSETLAGRTNTEAFF
CDR3nt: TGTGCCAGCAGTGAAACCCTGGCAGGGAGGACGAACACTGAAGCTTTCTTT

d_gene: TRBD2
v_gene: TRBV7-9
abundance: NA
j_gene: TRBJ2-5
CDR3aa: CASTPGLAGVETQYF
CDR3nt: TGTGCCAGCACCCCAGGACTAGCGGGGGTAGAGACCCAGTACTTC

d_gene: NA
v_gene: TRBV21-1
abundance: NA
j_gene: TRBJ2-3
CDR3aa: CASSLCRDRGRHTDTQYF
CDR3nt: TGTGCCAGCAGCCTCTGTAGGGACAGGGGGAGGCACACAGATACGCAGTATTTT

d_gene: TRBD1
v_gene: TRBV20-1
abundance: NA
j_gene: TRBJ1-4
CDR3aa: CSAKEGAGEKLFF
CDR3nt: TGCAGTGCTAAAGAGGGGGCAGGTGAAAAACTGTTTTTT

d_gene: NA
v_gene: TRBV20-1
abundance: many
j_gene: TRBJ2-1
CDR3aa: CSARGIGYNEQFF
CDR3nt: TGCAGTGCTAGAGGCATCGGATACAATGAGCAGTTCTTC